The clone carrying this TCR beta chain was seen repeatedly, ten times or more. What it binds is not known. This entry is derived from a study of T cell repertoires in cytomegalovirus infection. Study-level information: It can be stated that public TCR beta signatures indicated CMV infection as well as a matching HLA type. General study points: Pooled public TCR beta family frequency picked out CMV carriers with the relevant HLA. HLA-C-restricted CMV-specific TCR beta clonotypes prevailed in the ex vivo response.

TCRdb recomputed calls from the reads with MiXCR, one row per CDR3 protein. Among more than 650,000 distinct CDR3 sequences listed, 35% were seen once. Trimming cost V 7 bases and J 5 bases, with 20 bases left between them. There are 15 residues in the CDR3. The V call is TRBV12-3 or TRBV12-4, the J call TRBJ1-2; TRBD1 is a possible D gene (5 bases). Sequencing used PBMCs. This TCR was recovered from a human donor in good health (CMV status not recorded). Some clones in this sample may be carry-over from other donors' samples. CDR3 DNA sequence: TGTGCCAGCACCCTAGAGAGGGGCTTGGGGTATGGCTACACCTTC. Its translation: CASTLERGLGYGYTF.